These T cell receptor beta chains were read from a single sample in a study of patients and donors after allogeneic stem cell transplantation. One entry per CDR3 protein results from TCRdb running MiXCR on the RT-PCR reads. The sample consists of 70,000 or so distinct CDR3 sequences, more than 20% of them appearing once. Sequencing was done on a sample of blood, either unsorted or a sorted T cell fraction (not recorded which). Receptors were obtained from a human donor who was either an allogeneic HSCT recipient or a stem cell or donor lymphocyte infusion donor (not recorded which). It is not recorded whose cells these are; they may come from a transplant donor. Both conserved end residues are part of each CDR3. A D gene is named only where the DNA matches it firmly. The size entry is marked missing in some rows and otherwise reads once, few, many or a size class.

j_call v_call clone_size d_call cdr3_aa cdr3_nt
TRBJ1-1 TRBV7-9 few - CASSLAFGVRTEAFF TGTGCCAGCAGCTTAGCGTTTGGGGTTCGGACTGAAGCTTTCTTT
TRBJ2-1 TRBV7-9 - TRBD1 CASSPSVGTGPNEQFF TGTGCCAGCAGCCCAAGTGTGGGGACAGGACCCAATGAGCAGTTCTTC
TRBJ2-5 TRBV5-1 - TRBD2 CASSPPGGWQETQYF TGCGCCAGCAGCCCCCCGGGGGGATGGCAAGAGACCCAGTACTTC
TRBJ2-7 TRBV30 - - CAWSFGDSYEQYF TGTGCCTGGAGTTTCGGGGACTCCTACGAGCAGTACTTC
TRBJ2-7 TRBV6-6 - TRBD1 CASSSDRAGQYF TGTGCCAGCAGTTCCGACAGGGCCGGGCAGTACTTC
TRBJ2-7 TRBV27 - - CASTSDSYEQYF TGTGCCAGCACCTCCGACAGTTACGAGCAGTACTTC
TRBJ2-7 TRBV9 - TRBD1 CASSASGQFSYEQYF TGTGCCAGCAGCGCCTCGGGACAGTTCTCCTACGAGCAGTACTTC
TRBJ2-7 TRBV7-9 once - CASSSLESPNYEQYF TGTGCCAGCAGCTCCCTTGAGTCCCCGAACTACGAGCAGTACTTC
TRBJ1-5 TRBV12-3/TRBV12-4 few TRBD1 CASSLGQGVKPQHF TGTGCCAGCAGTTTGGGACAGGGGGTAAAGCCCCAGCATTTT
TRBJ1-1 TRBV5-4 few - CASSLPGLNTEAFF TGTGCCAGCAGCTTGCCAGGGTTGAACACTGAAGCTTTCTTT
TRBJ1-5 TRBV12-3/TRBV12-4 many TRBD1 CASSGDRDQPQHF TGTGCCAGCAGTGGGGACAGGGATCAGCCCCAGCATTTT
TRBJ1-6 TRBV7-9 few - CASSLENSPLHF TGTGCCAGCAGCTTAGAAAATTCACCCCTCCACTTT
TRBJ1-1 TRBV6-1 - - CASSELVNTEAFF TGTGCCAGCAGTGAACTGGTGAACACTGAAGCTTTCTTT
TRBJ2-5 TRBV11-2 - - CASSPPGVRETQYF TGTGCCAGCAGCCCCCCTGGTGTCCGAGAGACCCAGTACTTC
TRBJ1-4 TRBV20-1 - - CSARDWGNEKLFF TGCAGTGCTAGAGATTGGGGTAATGAAAAACTGTTTTTT
TRBJ1-2 TRBV29-1 - TRBD1 CRVDRAYGYTF TGCAGGGTTGACAGGGCTTATGGCTACACCTTC
TRBJ2-5 TRBV4-1 - - CASSQPWERRETQYF TGCGCCAGCAGCCAACCATGGGAACGCCGGGAGACCCAGTACTTC
TRBJ1-2 TRBV28 few - CASSSGAPAGYTF TGTGCCAGCAGTTCGGGAGCCCCCGCGGGATACACCTTC
TRBJ1-4 TRBV11-2 few - CASSLDYGEKLFF TGTGCCAGCAGCTTAGATTATGGTGAAAAACTGTTTTTT
TRBJ2-7 TRBV20-1 once - CSARVLGRAYEQYF TGCAGTGCTAGAGTCCTGGGGCGGGCGTACGAGCAGTACTTC
TRBJ1-5 TRBV7-2 few TRBD1 CASSLRTGTYSNQPQHF TGTGCCAGCAGCTTAAGGACAGGGACATATAGCAATCAGCCCCAGCATTTT
TRBJ2-1 TRBV13 once TRBD2 CASSPERGGLKDEQFF TGTGCCAGCAGCCCCGAGCGGGGGGGCCTTAAAGATGAGCAGTTCTTC
TRBJ2-7 TRBV29-1 few TRBD1 CSAQTGANYEQYF TGCAGCGCGCAGACAGGGGCCAACTACGAGCAGTACTTC
TRBJ2-2 TRBV12-3/TRBV12-4 - TRBD1 CASRGTENTGELFF TGTGCCAGCAGGGGGACAGAGAACACCGGGGAGCTGTTTTTT
TRBJ1-2 TRBV13 few TRBD1 CASSAEPGQGYGYTF TGTGCCAGCAGCGCGGAACCGGGACAGGGGTATGGCTACACCTTC
TRBJ1-4 TRBV12-3/TRBV12-4 few - CASSPNAFNEKLFF TGTGCCAGCAGTCCGAATGCCTTTAATGAAAAACTGTTTTTT
TRBJ2-2 TRBV24-1 many TRBD1 CATSDARQGYIGELFF TGTGCCACCAGTGATGCCCGACAGGGATATATCGGGGAGCTGTTTTTT
TRBJ1-2 TRBV6-2/TRBV6-3 - - CASSYPIYGYTF TGTGCCAGTAGTTACCCCATCTATGGCTACACCTTC
TRBJ1-3 TRBV18 many - CASSQYGNTIYF TGTGCCAGCTCACAGTATGGAAACACCATATATTTT
TRBJ1-1 TRBV30 - - CAWNSRLATEAFF TGTGCCTGGAACTCCCGCTTAGCAACTGAAGCTTTCTTT
TRBJ2-7 TRBV6-5 - - CASSYSEGGYEQYF TGTGCCAGCAGTTACTCTGAAGGGGGGTACGAGCAGTACTTC
TRBJ2-1 TRBV7-3 few - CASSEQGGGRAEQFF TGTGCCAGCAGCGAACAGGGAGGAGGGAGGGCTGAGCAGTTCTTC
TRBJ2-3 TRBV6-2/TRBV6-3 few - CASSYWGQPEGDTQYF TGTGCCAGCAGTTACTGGGGACAGCCGGAGGGAGATACGCAGTATTTT
TRBJ2-7 TRBV15 - - CATSRSRDPYEQYF TGTGCCACCAGCAGATCCCGCGACCCGTACGAGCAGTACTTC
TRBJ2-7 TRBV12-3/TRBV12-4 once - CASRFSYEQYF TGTGCCAGCAGATTCTCCTACGAGCAGTACTTC
TRBJ2-5 TRBV7-6 - TRBD1 CASSSKLWDRTYQETQYF TGTGCCAGCAGCTCCAAATTATGGGACAGGACGTACCAAGAGACCCAGTACTTC
TRBJ1-2 TRBV5-1 few - CASSLIQGGYGYTF TGCGCCAGCAGCTTGATCCAGGGTGGCTATGGCTACACCTTC
TRBJ1-1 TRBV10-3 few - CAISDHGGTEAFF TGTGCCATCAGTGACCATGGTGGCACTGAAGCTTTCTTT
TRBJ1-4 TRBV13 - TRBD1 CASSGTGTEKLFF TGTGCCAGCAGCGGGACAGGGACTGAAAAACTGTTTTTT
TRBJ1-1 TRBV6-5 - - CASIGSGGEAFF TGTGCCAGCATAGGGTCCGGGGGTGAAGCTTTCTTT
TRBJ2-1 TRBV18 few TRBD1 CASSPNPGQGAYNEQFF TGTGCCAGCTCACCAAACCCGGGACAGGGGGCCTACAATGAGCAGTTCTTC
TRBJ1-2 TRBV6-5 - - CASSPSPANYGYTF TGTGCCAGCAGTCCCTCTCCAGCGAACTATGGCTACACCTTC
TRBJ1-1 TRBV5-1 few TRBD1 CASSDRGNTEAFF TGCGCCAGCAGCGACAGGGGGAACACTGAAGCTTTCTTT
TRBJ1-2 TRBV9 - - CASSSLGRDYGYTF TGTGCCAGCAGCTCCTTGGGGAGGGACTATGGCTACACCTTC
TRBJ1-1 TRBV7-2 few - CASSSGPWDTEAFF TGTGCCAGCAGCTCCGGACCTTGGGACACTGAAGCTTTCTTT
TRBJ1-1 TRBV20-1 - - CSAREAGRGAFF TGCAGTGCTAGAGAGGCGGGACGGGGAGCTTTCTTT